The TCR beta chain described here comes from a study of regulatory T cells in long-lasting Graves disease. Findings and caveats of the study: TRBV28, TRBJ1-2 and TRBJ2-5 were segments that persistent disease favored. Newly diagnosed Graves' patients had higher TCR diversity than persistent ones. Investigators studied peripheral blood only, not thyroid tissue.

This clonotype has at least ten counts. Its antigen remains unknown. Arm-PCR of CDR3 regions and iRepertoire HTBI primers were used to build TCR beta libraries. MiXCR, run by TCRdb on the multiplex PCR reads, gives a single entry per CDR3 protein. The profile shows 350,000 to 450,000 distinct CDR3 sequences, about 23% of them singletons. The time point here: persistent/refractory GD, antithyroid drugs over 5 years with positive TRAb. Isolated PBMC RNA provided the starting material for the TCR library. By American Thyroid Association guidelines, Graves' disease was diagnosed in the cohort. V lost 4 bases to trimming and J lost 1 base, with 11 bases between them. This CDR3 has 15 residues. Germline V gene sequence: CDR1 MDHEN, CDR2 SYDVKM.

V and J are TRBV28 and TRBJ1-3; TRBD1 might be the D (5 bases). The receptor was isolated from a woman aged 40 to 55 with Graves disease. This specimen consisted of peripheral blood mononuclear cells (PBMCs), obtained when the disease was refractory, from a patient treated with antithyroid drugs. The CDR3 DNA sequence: TGTGCCAGCAGTTCTCGGACACTTTCTGGAAACACCATATATTTT. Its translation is CASSSRTLSGNTIYF.